Listed below are T cell receptor beta chains from one sample, sequenced in a study of T cell responses to AZD1222 COVID-19 vaccine. Data came from immunoSEQ multiplex PCR; TCRdb stores just in-frame clones and leaves some out. The table shows 200,000 to 250,000 clones, with more than 85% occurring only once. The specimen was peripheral blood, collected on day 0 of MenACWY control vaccination. The receptor source for this set is an adult in good health. Both conserved end residues are part of each CDR3. The order of the fields is CDR3 protein, V gene, D gene. D genes are given only for firm matches.

CDR3aa: CASSFGRGNGYTF
v_gene: TRBV12-3/TRBV12-4
d_gene: -

CDR3aa: CASSLVNQPQHF
v_gene: TRBV28
d_gene: -

CDR3aa: CASSQEPPYSNQPQHF
v_gene: TRBV4-1
d_gene: -

CDR3aa: CASSTRQGSGTDTQYF
v_gene: TRBV13
d_gene: -

CDR3aa: CSVGSGGNTEAFF
v_gene: TRBV29-1
d_gene: -

CDR3aa: CAWSLDSPYGYTF
v_gene: TRBV30
d_gene: -

CDR3aa: CASRALEGSYTF
v_gene: TRBV7-2
d_gene: -

CDR3aa: CASSLETRGVKNSPLHF
v_gene: TRBV7-2
d_gene: -

CDR3aa: CASSHPSRGLYGYTF
v_gene: TRBV5-8
d_gene: -

CDR3aa: CASSLWGREGYTF
v_gene: TRBV28
d_gene: -

CDR3aa: CASSSGRVGGYTF
v_gene: TRBV28
d_gene: -

CDR3aa: CASSSQGTEAFF
v_gene: TRBV7-2
d_gene: -

CDR3aa: CASSINRAGNTIYF
v_gene: TRBV19
d_gene: -

CDR3aa: CASSRTGQGREFGYTF
v_gene: TRBV5-1
d_gene: TRBD1

CDR3aa: CASSEGGQGTGEQFF
v_gene: TRBV6-1
d_gene: TRBD1

CDR3aa: CSASSGTIGNQPQHF
v_gene: TRBV20-1
d_gene: -

CDR3aa: CAGAGSYNSPLHF
v_gene: TRBV30
d_gene: -

CDR3aa: CASSPGQGAYGYTF
v_gene: TRBV9
d_gene: TRBD1

CDR3aa: CASSQSGYEAFF
v_gene: TRBV16
d_gene: -

CDR3aa: CASSLAGVRNQPQHF
v_gene: TRBV7-8
d_gene: -

CDR3aa: CASQDRSRSPLHF
v_gene: TRBV13
d_gene: -

CDR3aa: CASSLTGGAGANVLTF
v_gene: TRBV3-1/TRBV3-2
d_gene: TRBD1

CDR3aa: CASSYQTGASYEQYF
v_gene: TRBV9
d_gene: TRBD1

CDR3aa: CASRKWTGKNEQYF
v_gene: TRBV5-6
d_gene: TRBD1

CDR3aa: CASSRDRGSPTDTQYF
v_gene: TRBV5-1
d_gene: TRBD1

CDR3aa: CSSQSGEKLFF
v_gene: TRBV20-1
d_gene: -

CDR3aa: CASSLGTYLAGDQETQYF
v_gene: TRBV11-2
d_gene: TRBD2

CDR3aa: CASSTTRGTADTGGYTF
v_gene: TRBV7-9
d_gene: -

CDR3aa: CASSFKGYGYTF
v_gene: TRBV28
d_gene: -

CDR3aa: CAIGQGDYGYTF
v_gene: TRBV10-3
d_gene: TRBD1

CDR3aa: CASSALDRGTEAFF
v_gene: TRBV5-4
d_gene: TRBD1

CDR3aa: CATSRDGYRGIEAFF
v_gene: TRBV15
d_gene: TRBD1

CDR3aa: CASGQGLGELFF
v_gene: TRBV2
d_gene: TRBD1

CDR3aa: CASRYPTGQKLFF
v_gene: TRBV28
d_gene: TRBD1

CDR3aa: CASSLDRGHNEQFF
v_gene: TRBV7-2
d_gene: TRBD1

CDR3aa: CASSPGVENTIYF
v_gene: TRBV18
d_gene: -

CDR3aa: CASRERATNEKLFF
v_gene: TRBV5-1
d_gene: -

CDR3aa: CAWSPGSPGNTIYF
v_gene: TRBV30
d_gene: -

CDR3aa: CASGWDRGILHF
v_gene: TRBV6-5
d_gene: TRBD1

CDR3aa: CASSPTGQIPGAFF
v_gene: TRBV6-2/TRBV6-3
d_gene: -

CDR3aa: CASSQRIATNEKLFF
v_gene: TRBV4-3
d_gene: -

CDR3aa: CASSLASRVYSPLHF
v_gene: TRBV7-2
d_gene: -

CDR3aa: CASSPSGQGATYEQYF
v_gene: TRBV18
d_gene: TRBD1

CDR3aa: CASSSSGRVESPLHF
v_gene: TRBV6-5
d_gene: -

CDR3aa: CASSFGSNYGYTF
v_gene: TRBV5-1
d_gene: -

CDR3aa: CASSEDRVRTDGYTF
v_gene: TRBV2
d_gene: -

CDR3aa: CASSGGLINQPQHF
v_gene: TRBV2
d_gene: -

CDR3aa: CSASPTSGGYNEQFF
v_gene: TRBV20-1
d_gene: TRBD2

CDR3aa: CASSLAPGLQPQHF
v_gene: TRBV5-5
d_gene: -

CDR3aa: CASSQDRDRAYTF
v_gene: TRBV4-2
d_gene: TRBD1

CDR3aa: CATQGNGNQPQHF
v_gene: TRBV10-3
d_gene: -

CDR3aa: CASSPWGQGSTEAFF
v_gene: TRBV19
d_gene: -

CDR3aa: CASSQDVARINQPQHF
v_gene: TRBV4-2
d_gene: -